This record covers a single TCR beta chain. The target antigen is unknown. This CDR3 contains 14 residues. Germline V gene lookup returns CDR1 SGHDT and CDR2 YYEEEE. The data originate from a study of CD8 T cells in ankylosing spondylitis. By quantitative 5'-RACE with molecular barcodes, the TCR beta libraries were made. TCRdb reprocessed the 5' RACE reads with MiXCR, giving one entry per CDR3 protein. In the table there are 210,000 or so distinct CDR3 sequences, about 26% of which are singletons. Study outcomes and limitations: Within matched ankylosing spondylitis synovial fluid, disease-linked clones were reportedly significantly enriched. Blood from ankylosing spondylitis patients appeared to carry a characteristic roughly 8-variant TCR beta motif.

The rearrangement uses TRBV5-6 and TRBJ2-1, with a tentative D call TRBD2 (5 bases). Material for sequencing was blood, either unsorted or a sorted T cell fraction (not recorded which). This clonotype was sampled from a male donor with ankylosing spondylitis or in good health (not recorded which). The CDR3 DNA reads TGTGCGAGCCAGATTCGGGGTTCCTACAATGAGCAGTTCTTC. Translating it yields CASQIRGSYNEQFF.